The 9 T cell receptor beta chains reported below all come from one sample, sequenced in a study of CD8+CD57+ T cells in acquired aplastic anemia. TCR beta VDJ and CDR3 profiles were obtained from a genomic DNA template. TCRdb re-called the reads through MiXCR, storing one row per CDR3 protein. The sample includes roughly 130,000 distinct CDR3 sequences, about 46% seen only once; the top ten take roughly 2.7%. Sequencing was performed on sorted CD4+, CD8+, or CD8+CD57+ T cells (not recorded which) from PBMCs. The receptor source for this set is a human donor in good health, serving as a control.

This clonotype was counted many times. J is TRBJ2-7 and V is TRBV11-2; a possible D gene is TRBD1 (5 bases). Trimming shortened V by 4 bases and J by 3 bases, and 7 bases separated the two germline ends. This CDR3 has 12 amino acids. CDR1 and CDR2 (germline): SGHAT, FQNNGV. CDR3 DNA: TGTGCCAGCAGCTCCCAGGGCTACGAGCAGTACTTC. Protein sequence: CASSSQGYEQYF. The complete variable domain, with remaining parts taken from reference TRBV11-2 and TRBJ2-7, reads EAGVAQSPRYKIIEKRQSVAFWCNPISGHATLYWYQQILGQGPKLLIQFQNNGVVDDSQLPKDRFSAERLKGVDSTLKIQPAKLEDSAVYLCASSSQGYEQYFGPGTRLTVT.

This clonotype appeared a few times. The chain employs TRBV18 and TRBJ2-4, with D unclear. Trimming shortened V by 3 bases and J by 8 bases, and 17 bases separated the two germline ends. CDR3 length: 15 amino acids. Per germline, CDR1 KGHSH and CDR2 LQKENI. The chain's CDR3 is CASSPARPRIDIQYF. The CDR3 nucleotides are TGTGCCAGCTCACCGGCCCGCCCCAGGATTGACATTCAGTACTTC.

This clonotype was recorded many times. The chain couples TRBV7-9 to TRBJ2-7; no clear D. Germline values: CDR1 SEHNR, CDR2 FQNEAQ (reference sequence). The V end lost 8 bases, the J end lost 4 bases, and 9 bases lay between the germline ends. The CDR3 loop spans 11 amino acids. DNA of the CDR3: TGTGCCAGCGGGATGAAATACGAGCAGTACTTC. It translates to CASGMKYEQYF.

This clonotype was found many times. The rearrangement links TRBV19 to TRBJ1-3; 8 bases line up with TRBD1. The CDR3 runs 13 residues. J gave up 0 bases and V 11 bases, and 3 bases lay outside the gene matches. From germline, CDR1 is LNHDA and CDR2 SQIVND (reference sequence). The CDR3 DNA reads as TGTGCCGCTGGACAGGGCTCTGGAAACACCATATATTTT. Protein: CAAGQGSGNTIYF. Supplemented by reference TRBV19 and TRBJ1-3, the full variable domain reads DGGITQSPKYLFRKEGQNVTLSCEQNLNHDAMYWYRQDPGQGLRLIYYSQIVNDFQKGDIAEGYSVSREKKESFPLTVTSAQKNPTAFYLCAAGQGSGNTIYFGEGSWLTVV.

Only a few counts were recorded for this clonotype. This sequence joins TRBV7-9 and TRBJ1-6; weak D call: TRBD1 (5 bases). V lost 3 bases to trimming and J lost 10 bases, with 10 bases between them. The length of the CDR3 is 13 residues. The germline V gene encodes CDR1 SEHNR and CDR2 FQNEAQ (reference sequence). The CDR3 reads CASSFQGRSPLHF. The CDR3 nucleotides read TGTGCCAGCAGCTTTCAGGGTCGCTCACCCCTCCACTTT.

This clonotype was seen a single time. V is TRBV6-1 and J is TRBJ2-7, with 8 bases matching TRBD1. V lost 5 bases to trimming and J lost 4 bases; unmatched junction nucleotides: 7. Germline V gives CDR1 MNHNS, CDR2 SASEGT. CDR3 length equals 14 residues. For the CDR3, the DNA is TGTGCCAGCAGTCCTGACAGGGGAGATTACGAGCAGTACTTC. Amino acid sequence: CASSPDRGDYEQYF.

This clonotype was seen more than once but under ten times. The chain is built from TRBV19 and TRBJ2-7; a weak D match, TRBD1 (6 bases). This CDR3 region has 14 residues. Germline V gene lookup returns CDR1 LNHDA and CDR2 SQIVND (reference sequence). Trimming stripped 5 bases from V and 2 bases from J, with 13 bases between. Written as DNA, the CDR3 is TGTGCCAGTAGTCCCGGGACACGTACCTACGAGCAGTACGTC. Amino acid sequence: CASSPGTRTYEQYV.

Concerning this clonotype itself: This may be a read error, as it is one base from a much larger clone. This chain uses TRBV20-1 with TRBJ1-5; tentatively, D is TRBD1 (5 bases). Trimming took 3 bases from V and 6 from J, leaving 12 bases between them. Germline CDR1 is DFQATT and CDR2 is SNEGSKA (reference sequence). CDR3 length: 13 residues. CDR3 region: CSASATAIQPQHF. In nucleotides, the CDR3 is TGCAGTGCTAGTGCGACAGCGATTCAGCCCCAGCATTTT.

This clonotype was observed a single time. The chain's CDR3 is CSATSRTGKGAFF. The CDR3 DNA reads as TGCAGTGCTACGTCCAGGACAGGGAAAGGGGCTTTCTTT. The V gene is TRBV20-1, the J gene TRBJ1-1; 8 nucleotides match TRBD1. The V segment lost 4 bases and the J segment 11 bases; nucleotides outside the gene matches: 12. Germline CDR1 and CDR2: DFQATT and SNEGSKA (reference sequence). The length of the CDR3 is 13 residues.